This entry lists 19 T cell receptor beta chains sequenced from one sample in a study of T cells after yellow fever vaccination. TCRdb re-called the 5' RACE reads through MiXCR, storing one row per CDR3 protein. The sample lists roughly 190,000 distinct CDR3 sequences, approximately 9.9% seen once, with less than 40% in the top ten. Specimen: CD8+ T cells sorted from PBMCs, collected 15 days after the yellow fever booster vaccination. Receptors were obtained from a man aged 18 to 30 who received the YFV17D yellow fever vaccine.

This clonotype was seen a few times. V is TRBV5-1 and J is TRBJ1-1; perhaps TRBD1 as D (6 bases). V lost 3 bases to trimming and J lost 3 bases, with 18 bases between them. The V gene's germline CDR1 is SGHRS and CDR2 YFSETQ. The CDR3 covers 16 residues. CDR3 amino acids: CASSSIRGLGDTEAFF. The CDR3 nucleotides are TGCGCCAGCAGCTCGATCAGGGGTCTCGGGGACACTGAAGCTTTCTTT.

This clonotype was counted between two and nine times. The genes are TRBV11-2 and TRBJ2-7; D gene ambiguous. The ends were cut back, 5 bases at V and 5 bases at J, with 10 bases in the middle. The germline V gene has CDR1 SGHAT and CDR2 FQNNGV. The length of the CDR3 is 12 residues. The CDR3 coding sequence is TGTGCCAGCAGCCCAGTAGAAGACGAGCAGTACTTC. Its protein product is CASSPVEDEQYF.

A few counts support this clonotype. The chain carries TRBV3-1 and TRBJ1-4; unclear D gene. The CDR3 is 14 residues long. V lost 6 bases and J 5 bases, leaving 13 bases between the germline ends. Germline assignment: CDR1 LGHDT and CDR2 YNNKEL (reference sequence). The CDR3 region is CASRGSRRNEKLFF. CDR3 coding DNA: TGTGCCAGCAGGGGGTCCCGGAGAAATGAAAAACTGTTTTTT.

This clonotype was seen only a few times. The chain has TRBV4-1 and TRBJ1-5; no firm D call. V was cut by 0 bases and J by 5 bases, with 5 bases left in between. Germline loops: CDR1 MGHRA, CDR2 YSYEKL. This CDR3 comprises 13 residues. The CDR3 loop is CASSQEGYQPQHF. CDR3 nucleotide sequence: TGCGCCAGCAGCCAAGAAGGGTATCAGCCCCAGCATTTT.

This clonotype was found a few times. This sequence joins TRBV5-4 and TRBJ1-2, with a possible D match to TRBD1 (6 bases). Germline V gene lookup returns CDR1 SGHNT and CDR2 YYREEE (reference sequence). V gave up 4 bases and J gave up 4 bases, with 14 bases separating them. This CDR3 is 14 amino acids long. The CDR3 protein is CASSLGQNLYGYTF. The DNA of the CDR3 is TGTGCCAGCAGCCTAGGACAGAACCTCTATGGCTACACCTTC.

Only a few counts were recorded for this clonotype. V and J are TRBV4-1 and TRBJ2-3; TRBD1 matches at 8 bases. V lost 3 bases and J lost 2; bases outside the gene matches: 7. This CDR3 has 16 residues. Germline V lookup: CDR1 MGHRA, CDR2 YSYEKL. The CDR3 DNA reads as TGCGCCAGCAGCCAGGTGGCAGGGGGCCTCACAGATACGCAGTATTTT. As protein: CASSQVAGGLTDTQYF.

The rearrangement uses TRBV6-2 or TRBV6-3 and TRBJ2-5, with 9 bases that match TRBD1. The CDR3 totals 16 residues. CDR1 and CDR2 (germline): MNHEY, SVGEGT. The V segment lost 1 base and the J segment 3 bases; nucleotides outside the gene matches: 6. This chain's CDR3 is CASSYWSGQGKETQYF. Here the CDR3 DNA reads TGTGCCAGCAGTTACTGGTCGGGACAGGGAAAAGAGACCCAGTACTTC.

There are a few counts of this clonotype. V usage is TRBV29-1 and J usage is TRBJ2-5; possible D gene TRBD2, 6 bases. Trimming took 6 bases from V and 7 from J, leaving 12 bases between them. CDR3 length: 11 residues. Germline CDR1 is SQVTM and CDR2 is ANQGSEA. The CDR3 is CSVGLGPTQYF. CDR3 sequence (DNA): TGCAGCGTGGGACTTGGGCCGACCCAGTACTTC.

In DNA form, the CDR3 reads TGTGCCAGCAGACCTTCACCAGGGGGAATATATGAGACCCAGTACTTC. Amino acid sequence: CASRPSPGGIYETQYF. The V and J genes are TRBV6-1 and TRBJ2-5, with 7 nucleotides matching TRBD1. From germline, CDR1 is MNHNS and CDR2 SASEGT. The CDR3 loop spans 16 amino acids. V lost 6 bases and J lost 5; bases outside the gene matches: 15.

The chain carries TRBV19 and TRBJ1-1; no clear D. V dropped 5 bases and J dropped 4 bases, with 17 bases sitting between them. The CDR3 contains 15 residues. Looked up from germline, CDR1 is LNHDA and CDR2 is SQIVND (reference sequence). The CDR3 region has the DNA TGTGCCAGTAGTTTAAGTATTAGCGCAGTCACTGAAGCTTTCTTT. It yields the protein CASSLSISAVTEAFF.

A few counts support this clonotype. V is TRBV5-1 and J is TRBJ2-5, with TRBD2 identical over 12 bases. CDR3 length: 16 residues. CDR1 is SGHRS, CDR2 YFSETQ, per germline. The V and J ends lost 3 bases and 5 bases, in that order; junction bases with no gene match: 8. This CDR3 reads CASSSHLAGGPETQYF. CDR3 in DNA: TGCGCCAGCAGCTCGCACCTAGCGGGGGGGCCGGAGACCCAGTACTTC.

This clonotype was picked up a small number of times. This sequence joins TRBV6-1 and TRBJ2-7; 9 nucleotides align to TRBD2. The CDR3 consists of 13 residues. The germline CDR1 and CDR2 sequences are MNHNS and SASEGT. The trim removed 3 bases at V and 6 bases at J, leaving 3 bases unmatched. CDR3: CASSEAGGPEQYF. CDR3 coding DNA: TGTGCCAGCAGTGAGGCGGGAGGGCCCGAGCAGTACTTC.

This clonotype was observed at least ten times. The chain recombines TRBV29-1 with TRBJ2-3; the D call may be TRBD1 or TRBD2 (5 bases each). V was shortened by 1 base and J by 6 bases, with 8 bases between the two germline ends. This CDR3 spans 12 amino acids. The germline V gene encodes CDR1 SQVTM and CDR2 ANQGSEA. CDR3 coding DNA: TGCAGCGTTGAAGGGGACGAGGATACGCAGTATTTT. Its translation: CSVEGDEDTQYF.

The chain is built from TRBV12-3 or TRBV12-4 and TRBJ1-2, with TRBD1 matching over 8 bases. This CDR3 has 15 amino acids. Losses at the gene ends were 6 bases for V and 6 bases for J; bases not matched to a gene: 12. The CDR3 nucleotides are TGTGCCAGCAGCTCGAACAGGGGGTTTATCGATGGCTACACCTTC. Amino acid sequence: CASSSNRGFIDGYTF.

The J gene is TRBJ2-1, the V gene TRBV7-9; 9 bases line up with TRBD1. CDR1 is SEHNR, CDR2 FQNEAQ, per germline (reference sequence). V dropped 5 bases and J dropped 8; count of bases not matched to a gene: 13. This CDR3 region has 16 residues. The CDR3 DNA reads as TGTGCCAGCAGCGGTTCCGGGACAGGGTCGAGGTATGAGCAGTTCTTC. Protein sequence: CASSGSGTGSRYEQFF.

This sequence joins TRBV5-3 and TRBJ1-1, with 7 positions matching TRBD1. TRBV5-3 is an ORF, and what it does is uncertain. J lost 4 bases, V lost 5 bases, and 2 bases had no gene match. This CDR3 comprises 12 residues. The CDR3 is CARRSGGTEAFF. For the CDR3, the DNA is TGTGCCAGAAGATCAGGGGGCACTGAAGCTTTCTTT.

Many counts were recorded for this clonotype. The chain joins TRBV5-1 to TRBJ2-3; 7 nucleotides agree with TRBD1. The CDR3 is 17 residues long. The germline V gene has CDR1 SGHRS and CDR2 YFSETQ. Germline trimming cut 5 bases from V and 3 bases from J; bases unmatched to any gene: 15. CDR3 DNA sequence: TGCGCCAGCAGACCCCCGACCACGGGACAGCAGACAGATACGCAGTATTTT. Translated: CASRPPTTGQQTDTQYF.

In its sample, this clonotype was seen a few times. This chain joins TRBV7-9 and TRBJ2-2; possible D gene TRBD1, 6 bases. V was cut by 5 bases and J by 7 bases, with 14 bases left in between. This CDR3 comprises 14 residues. Germline CDR1 and CDR2: SEHNR and FQNEAQ (reference sequence). The CDR3 region has the DNA TGTGCCAGCAGCCTTACAGGGCAGTACGGGGAGCTGTTTTTT. Encoded protein: CASSLTGQYGELFF.

The rearrangement uses TRBV6-6 and TRBJ2-1; D is perhaps TRBD1 or TRBD2 (5 bases each). In germline, CDR1 is MNHNY, CDR2 SVGAGI (reference sequence). V lost 0 bases, J lost 0 bases, and 15 bases lay in between. The CDR3 runs to 18 residues. The CDR3 bases are TGTGCCAGCAGTTACTCGATTGCGTCGGGGCCCTCCTACAATGAGCAGTTCTTC. It yields the protein CASSYSIASGPSYNEQFF.